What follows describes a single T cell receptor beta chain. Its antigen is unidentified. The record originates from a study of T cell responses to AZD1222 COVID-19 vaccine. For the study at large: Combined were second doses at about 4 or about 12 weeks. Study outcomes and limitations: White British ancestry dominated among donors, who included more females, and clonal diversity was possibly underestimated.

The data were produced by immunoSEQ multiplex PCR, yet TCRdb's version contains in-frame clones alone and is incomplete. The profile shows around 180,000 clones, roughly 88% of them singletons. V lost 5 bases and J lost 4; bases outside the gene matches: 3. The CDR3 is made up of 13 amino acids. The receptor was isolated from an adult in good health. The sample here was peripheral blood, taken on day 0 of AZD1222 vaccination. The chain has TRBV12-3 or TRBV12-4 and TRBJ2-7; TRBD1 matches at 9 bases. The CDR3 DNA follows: TGTGCCAGCAGTCAGGGACAGGGTTACGAGCAGTACTTC. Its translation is CASSQGQGYEQYF.